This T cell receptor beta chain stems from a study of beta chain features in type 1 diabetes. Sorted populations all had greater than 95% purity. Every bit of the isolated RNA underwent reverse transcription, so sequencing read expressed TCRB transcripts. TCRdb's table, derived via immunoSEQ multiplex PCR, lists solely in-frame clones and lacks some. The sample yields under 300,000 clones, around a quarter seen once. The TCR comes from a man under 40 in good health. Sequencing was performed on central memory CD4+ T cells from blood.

CDR3 region: CASSVGIGGGAGTDTQYF. CDR3 nucleotide sequence: TGTGCCAGCAGCGTAGGAATCGGCGGGGGGGCTGGCACAGATACGCAGTATTTT. J is TRBJ2-3 and V is TRBV9; 9 nucleotides agree with TRBD2. The germline V gene has CDR1 SGDLS and CDR2 YYNGEE. The CDR3 is 18 residues long. V trimming: 0 bases; J trimming: 1 base; junction bases outside the gene matches: 9.